The 21 T cell receptor beta chains reported below all come from one sample, sequenced in a study of CD8+ T cells in alopecia areata. Treatment: oral pan-JAK inhibitor, 5-10 mg twice daily. It was cDNA, reverse transcribed from extracted RNA, that served as the sequencing template. Libraries were prepared by immunoSEQ multiplex PCR; TCRdb keeps only in-frame clonotypes and omits some of them. The sample holds about 110,000 clones, roughly 50% seen once. The sample in question was CD8+ T cells sorted from blood, obtained at week 24, from a patient treated with tofacitinib. These receptor sequences come from a human donor with alopecia areata.

V usage is TRBV4-1 and J usage is TRBJ2-5, with D possibly being TRBD2 (5 bases). Near its end, the DNA agrees better with TRBJ2-7, so the J call may be wrong. Germline CDR1 and CDR2: MGHRA and YSYEKL. The CDR3 extends over 15 amino acids. The CDR3 loop is CASSQAGGFSYEQYF. The DNA of the CDR3 is TGCGCCAGCAGCCAAGCCGGCGGGTTCTCCTACGAGCAGTACTTC.

This clone was observed a few times. V usage is TRBV29-1 and J usage is TRBJ1-1; a possible D gene is TRBD1 (5 bases). The ends were cut back, 4 bases at V and 6 bases at J, with 15 bases in the middle. The CDR3 contains 13 residues. Germline values: CDR1 SQVTM, CDR2 ANQGSEA. CDR3 protein: CSVGDPPGPEAFF. CDR3 DNA: TGCAGCGTTGGGGACCCTCCGGGCCCTGAAGCTTTCTTT.

The rearrangement uses TRBV27 and TRBJ2-7; D is undetermined. The CDR3 contains 14 residues. CDR1 is MNHEY, CDR2 SMNVEV, per germline (reference sequence). Trimming removed 2 bases at V and 2 bases at J, with 10 bases between. The CDR3 reads CASSLEGGTYEQYF. CDR3 coding DNA: TGTGCCAGCAGTTTAGAAGGTGGAACCTACGAGCAGTACTTC.

J is TRBJ1-1 and V is TRBV30; D gene unclear. CDR3 length equals 12 residues. CDR1 is GTSNPN, CDR2 SVGIG, per germline (reference sequence). The germline V and J ends were trimmed by 2 bases and 3 bases, with 7 bases remaining between them. CDR3 nucleotide sequence: TGTGCCTGGAGTTATGGGGACACTGAAGCTTTCTTT. The encoded protein is CAWSYGDTEAFF. The whole variable domain, remainder taken from reference TRBV30 and TRBJ1-1, is SQTIHQWPATLVQPVGSPLSLECTVEGTSNPNLYWYRQAAGRGLQLLFYSVGIGQISSEVPQNLSASRPQDRQFILSSKKLLLSDSGFYLCAWSYGDTEAFFGQGTRLTVV.

The chain couples TRBV15 to TRBJ1-1; no clear D gene. There are 15 residues in the CDR3. V was trimmed by 5 bases and J by 1 base, leaving 14 bases between them. CDR1 is LNHNV, CDR2 YYDKDF, per germline (reference sequence). CDR3 DNA: TGTGCCACCAGCTATACCCTTAGCAAGAACACTGAAGCTTTCTTT. Translated: CATSYTLSKNTEAFF.

This clone was found a few times. V is TRBV27 and J is TRBJ2-3; 7 nucleotides align to TRBD1. CDR3 length equals 14 residues. Trimming at V came to 3 bases and at J to 6 bases, leaving 6 bases not matched to a gene. Germline lookup yields CDR1 MNHEY and CDR2 SMNVEV (reference sequence). The CDR3 DNA follows: TGTGCCAGCAGTTTCACAGGGGCTGAGGATACGCAGTATTTT. This gives the protein CASSFTGAEDTQYF.

This clone was seen a few times. The V and J genes are TRBV29-1 and TRBJ1-2; no clear D. This CDR3 spans 11 amino acids. CDR1 and CDR2 (germline): SQVTM, ANQGSEA. In nucleotides, the CDR3 is TGCAGTGGACGGGCCTCCTATGGCTACACCTTC. Its translation: CSGRASYGYTF.

In its sample, this clone is medium-sized. The chain couples TRBV6-6 to TRBJ2-5; D is possibly TRBD2 (6 bases). Germline V gives CDR1 MNHNY, CDR2 SVGAGI (reference sequence). The CDR3 has 13 amino acids. The V and J ends lost 5 bases and 3 bases respectively, with 10 bases between them. CDR3: CASSVTGEETQYF. The CDR3 nucleotides are TGTGCCAGCAGTGTCACGGGGGAAGAGACCCAGTACTTC.

V and J are TRBV11-2 and TRBJ1-1; D is uncertain. Per germline, CDR1 SGHAT and CDR2 FQNNGV. The CDR3 length is 12 residues. V lost 1 base to trimming and J lost 10 bases, with 10 bases between them. CDR3 DNA sequence: TGTGCCAGCAGCTTAGGGCCCCTGGGAGCTTTCTTT. Protein sequence: CASSLGPLGAFF.

The chain carries TRBV11-2 and TRBJ2-3, with TRBD2 identical over 8 bases. From germline, CDR1 is SGHAT and CDR2 FQNNGV. Losses at the gene ends were 2 bases for V and 6 bases for J; bases not matched to a gene: 13. This CDR3 has 17 amino acids. CDR3 sequence reads: CASSLYPAGAPRDTQYF. CDR3 DNA: TGTGCCAGCAGCTTATATCCAGCGGGGGCACCGCGGGATACGCAGTATTTT.

The genes are TRBV7-9 and TRBJ1-1; D unclear. CDR3 length equals 12 residues. V shed 7 bases and J shed 5 bases, with 11 bases lying between them. From germline, CDR1 is SEHNR and CDR2 FQNEAQ (reference sequence). CDR3 residues: CASNPRETEAFF. CDR3 DNA sequence: TGTGCCAGCAACCCCAGAGAAACTGAAGCTTTCTTT.

The V and J genes are TRBV9 and TRBJ2-1, with 14 nucleotides matching TRBD2. In germline, CDR1 is SGDLS, CDR2 YYNGEE. The J segment lost 8 bases and the V segment lost 2 bases, leaving 3 bases of the junction unmatched. This CDR3 is 15 amino acids long. CDR3 amino acids: CASSVTSGGADEQFF. DNA of the CDR3: TGTGCCAGCAGCGTGACTAGCGGGGGGGCCGATGAGCAGTTCTTC.

This clone was counted a few times. The rearrangement joins TRBV9 to TRBJ2-7; D possibly corresponds to TRBD1 (6 bases). CDR1 is SGDLS, CDR2 YYNGEE, per germline. The CDR3 is made up of 14 amino acids. V was pared by 0 bases and J by 5 bases, with 12 bases between. The CDR3 DNA sequence: TGTGCCAGCAGCGTAGGAGGGAACAGGGACGAGCAGTACTTC. Its protein is CASSVGGNRDEQYF. The variable domain in full, with the rest retrieved from reference TRBV9 and TRBJ2-7, is DSGVTQTPKHLITATGQRVTLRCSPRSGDLSVYWYQQSLDQGLQFLIQYYNGEERAKGNILERFSAQQFPDLHSELNLSSLELGDSALYFCASSVGGNRDEQYFGPGTRLTVT.

The J gene is TRBJ1-2, the V gene TRBV7-9, with 9 positions matching TRBD1. Losses at the gene ends were 1 base for V and 10 bases for J; bases not matched to a gene: 1. Per germline, CDR1 SEHNR and CDR2 FQNEAQ (reference sequence). CDR3 size: 12 residues. CDR3 DNA: TGTGCCAGCAGCTTAGGGGACAGGGACTACACCTTC. It codes for CASSLGDRDYTF.

This chain links TRBV5-1 with TRBJ2-7; D unresolved. V shed 0 bases and J shed 4 bases, with 11 bases lying between them. Germline values: CDR1 SGHRS, CDR2 YFSETQ. CDR3 length: 14 residues. Written as DNA, the CDR3 is TGCGCCAGCAGCTTGGACGGTAGTATTTACGAGCAGTACTTC. Translation gives CASSLDGSIYEQYF.

This sequence joins TRBV5-6 and TRBJ2-5, with TRBD2 identical over 12 bases. CDR1 and CDR2 (germline): SGHDT, YYEEEE. Trimming took 4 bases from V and 4 from J; bases not matched to a gene: 14. The CDR3 covers 18 residues. The CDR3 reads CASSEEGTSGSDGETQYF. CDR3 nucleotide sequence: TGTGCCAGCAGCGAGGAAGGGACTAGCGGGTCCGATGGAGAGACCCAGTACTTC.

The gene calls are TRBV13 and TRBJ2-5, with 11 bases lining up with TRBD2. This CDR3 contains 15 residues. Germline CDR1 is PRHDT and CDR2 is FYEKMQ (reference sequence). V shed 4 bases, J shed 5 bases, and the junction held 6 bases outside the gene matches. CDR3 nucleotide sequence: TGTGCCAGCAGCTCGACTAGCGGGGCGGGGGAGACCCAGTACTTC. This translates into CASSSTSGAGETQYF. Full variable domain (missing parts from reference TRBV13 and TRBJ2-5): AAGVIQSPRHLIKEKRETATLKCYPIPRHDTVYWYQQGPGQDPQFLISFYEKMQSDKGSIPDRFSAQQFSDYHSELNMSSLELGDSALYFCASSSTSGAGETQYFGPGTRLLVL.

This chain links TRBV2 with TRBJ1-6, with D possibly being TRBD1 (6 bases). The V gene lost 6 bases and the J gene lost 3 bases, with 15 bases spanning the gap. The CDR3 is 16 amino acids. CDR1 SNHLY and CDR2 FYNNEI come from the germline V gene. The chain's CDR3 is CASRGPRDIYNSPLHF. CDR3 bases: TGTGCCAGCAGGGGACCCCGGGACATCTATAATTCACCCCTCCACTTT.

J is TRBJ2-2 and V is TRBV27; either TRBD1 or TRBD2 may fit D (6 bases each). There are 15 residues in the CDR3. Germline loops: CDR1 MNHEY, CDR2 SMNVEV (reference sequence). Trimming removed 8 bases at V and 4 bases at J, with 17 bases between. The CDR3 region has the DNA TGTGCCAGCGCTCTTTGGGGGGCGGGCACCGGGGAGCTGTTTTTT. Amino acids: CASALWGAGTGELFF.

CDR3 nucleotides: TGTGCCAGCATCCATTGGGGCTCCTACGAGCAGTACTTC. The encoded protein is CASIHWGSYEQYF. The rearrangement links TRBV5-6 to TRBJ2-7; the D is unclear. Germline lookup yields CDR1 SGHDT and CDR2 YYEEEE. Deletions cut 6 bases from V and 0 bases from J, with 10 bases between. This CDR3 spans 13 amino acids.

This chain connects TRBV29-1 to TRBJ2-1; TRBD1 might be the D (6 bases). The CDR3 totals 12 residues. The germline CDR1 and CDR2 sequences are SQVTM and ANQGSEA. V was shortened by 3 bases and J by 8 bases, with 11 bases between the two germline ends. CDR3 loop: CSVDDRLDEQFF. The CDR3 bases are TGCAGCGTTGACGACAGGCTCGATGAGCAGTTCTTC.